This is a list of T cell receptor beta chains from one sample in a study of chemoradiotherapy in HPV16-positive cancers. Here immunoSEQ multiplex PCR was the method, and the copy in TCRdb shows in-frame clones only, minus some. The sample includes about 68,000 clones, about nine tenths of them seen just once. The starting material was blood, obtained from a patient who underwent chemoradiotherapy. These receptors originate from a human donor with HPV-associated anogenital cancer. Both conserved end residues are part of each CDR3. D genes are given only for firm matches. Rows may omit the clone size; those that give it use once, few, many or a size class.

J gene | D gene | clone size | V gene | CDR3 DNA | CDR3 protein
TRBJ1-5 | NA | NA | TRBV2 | TGTGCCAGCAGTGACGTGGGGGGCGTTCAGCCCCAGCATTTT | CASSDVGGVQPQHF
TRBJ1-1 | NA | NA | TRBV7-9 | TGTGCCAGCAGCTTCCCGGGGGTCGTCGGCACTGAAGCTTTCTTT | CASSFPGVVGTEAFF
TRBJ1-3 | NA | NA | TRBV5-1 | TGCGCCAGCAGCTTGCAGGGGAACGGAAACACCATATATTTT | CASSLQGNGNTIYF
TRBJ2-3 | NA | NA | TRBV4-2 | TGTGCCAGCAGCCAAGGTGCTCTCAGCGGCTCTAGCACAGATACGCAGTATTTT | CASSQGALSGSSTDTQYF
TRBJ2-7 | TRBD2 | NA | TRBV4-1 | TGCGCCAGCAGCCAAGTGGGACTAGCGGGAGGGAAGAGCTCCTACGAGCAGTACTTC | CASSQVGLAGGKSSYEQYF
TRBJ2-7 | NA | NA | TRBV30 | TGTGCCTGGTCACAGGGAGTACGTTACGAGCAGTACTTC | CAWSQGVRYEQYF
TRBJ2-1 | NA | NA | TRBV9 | TGTGCCAGCAGCTCGACCAATGAGCAGTTCTTC | CASSSTNEQFF
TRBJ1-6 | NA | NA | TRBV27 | TGTGCCAGCAGTATACAAGGGCCCACGGGACTGTTCACTAATTCACCCCTCCACTTT | CASSIQGPTGLFTNSPLHF
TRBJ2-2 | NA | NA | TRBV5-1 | TGCGCCAGCAGACAAGGGACGCCAAACACCGGGGAGCTGTTTTTT | CASRQGTPNTGELFF
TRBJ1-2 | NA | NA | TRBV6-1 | TGTGCCAGCAGTCCGCAAGGAACAGGACATGGCTACACCTTC | CASSPQGTGHGYTF
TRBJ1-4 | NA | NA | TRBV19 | TGTGCCAGTAGTATATCCAGGACCTGGGATCCTAATGAAAAACTGTTTTTT | CASSISRTWDPNEKLFF
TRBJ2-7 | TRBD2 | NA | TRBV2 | TGTGCCAGCAGTGAAGCCAGCGGGAGCTCCTACGAGCAGTACTTC | CASSEASGSSYEQYF
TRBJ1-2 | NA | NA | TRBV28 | TGTGCCAGCAGTTTATGGGAGGGGGCTAACTATGGCTACACCTTC | CASSLWEGANYGYTF
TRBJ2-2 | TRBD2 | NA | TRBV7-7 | TGTGCTAGCAGCCTAGCGGTAGCCGGGGAGCTGTTTTTT | CASSLAVAGELFF
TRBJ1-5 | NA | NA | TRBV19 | TGTGCCAGTAGTTTGCCGGGGAATCAGCCCCAGCATTTT | CASSLPGNQPQHF
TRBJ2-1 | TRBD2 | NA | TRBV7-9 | TGTGCCAGCAGTCATGGACTAGCGGAGGGGTACAATGAGCAGTTCTTC | CASSHGLAEGYNEQFF
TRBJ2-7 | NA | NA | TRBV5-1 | TGCGCCAGCAGCTTGGCCGGCGGGTTCACCTACGAGCAGTACTTC | CASSLAGGFTYEQYF
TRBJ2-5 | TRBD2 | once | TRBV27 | TGTGCCTCCCGTCCAGGAGCGGGGGGTCTAGAGACCCAGTACTTC | CASRPGAGGLETQYF
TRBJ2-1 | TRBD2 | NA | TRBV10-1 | TGCGCCAGCAGTGAGTCCGGGGGGAGCTCCTACAATGAGCAGTTCTTC | CASSESGGSSYNEQFF
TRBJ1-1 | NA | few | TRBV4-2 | TGTGCCAGCAGCCAAGACGTCACAGGCACTGAAGCTTTCTTT | CASSQDVTGTEAFF
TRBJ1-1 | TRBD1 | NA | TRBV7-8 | TGTGCCAGCAGCGGACGGACAGGGGAGAACACTGAAGCTTTCTTT | CASSGRTGENTEAFF
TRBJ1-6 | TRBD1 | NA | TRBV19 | TGTGCCAGTAGTATACGTCGACAGGGTAATTCACCCCTCCACTTT | CASSIRRQGNSPLHF
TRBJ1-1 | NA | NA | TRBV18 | TGTGCCAGCTCACCCCAGACAGTCACTGAAGCTTTCTTT | CASSPQTVTEAFF
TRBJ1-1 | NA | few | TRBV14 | TGTGCCAGCAGCCTCGGAAGGAGAACTGAAGCTTTCTTT | CASSLGRRTEAFF
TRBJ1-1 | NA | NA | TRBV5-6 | TGTGCCAGCAGCTTATGGGGGGCAGAAGCTTTCTTT | CASSLWGAEAFF
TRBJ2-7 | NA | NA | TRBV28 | TGTGCCAGCAGTTATGGCCCCAGGGGGGCCCAGTACTTC | CASSYGPRGAQYF
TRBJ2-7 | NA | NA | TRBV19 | TGTGCCAGTAGTATATCGGGGGCCTACGAGCAGTACTTC | CASSISGAYEQYF
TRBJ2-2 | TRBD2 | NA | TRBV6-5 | TGTGCCACCCAAGCGGGGGGGCCCAACACCGGGGAGCTGTTTTTT | CATQAGGPNTGELFF
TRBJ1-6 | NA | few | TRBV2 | TGTGCCTACGGTACAGGACGGGGAAATTCACCCCTCCACTTT | CAYGTGRGNSPLHF
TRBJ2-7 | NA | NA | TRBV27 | TGTGCCAGCTCGACGGGGCTAAACTACGAGCAGTACTTC | CASSTGLNYEQYF
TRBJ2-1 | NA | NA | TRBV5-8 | TGTGCCAGCAGCAAAGGACTCAATCTTGATGGTGAGCAGTTCTTC | CASSKGLNLDGEQFF
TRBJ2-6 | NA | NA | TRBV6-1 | TGTGCCAGCAGTGAGGCAGAAACTGGGGCCAACGTCCTGACTTTC | CASSEAETGANVLTF
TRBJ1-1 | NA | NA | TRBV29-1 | TGCAGCGTTGAAGATCCCCGTTCCACTGAAGCTTTCTTT | CSVEDPRSTEAFF
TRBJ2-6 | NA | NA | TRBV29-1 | TGCAGCGTTGCAGGGGCTGGGGCCAACGTCCTGACTTTC | CSVAGAGANVLTF
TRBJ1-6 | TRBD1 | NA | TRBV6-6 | TGTGCCAGCACCGACAGGGCACCACCCCTCCACTTT | CASTDRAPPLHF
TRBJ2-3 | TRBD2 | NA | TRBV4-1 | TGCGCCAGCAGCCTTCGGACTAGCGGGGGGGCCGGGCGCACAGATACGCAGTATTTT | CASSLRTSGGAGRTDTQYF
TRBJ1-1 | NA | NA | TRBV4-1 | TGCGCCAGCAGCCAAGGGCAGGGACAGAACACTGAAGCTTTCTTT | CASSQGQGQNTEAFF
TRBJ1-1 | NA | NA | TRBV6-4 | TGTGCCAGCAGTCCCGGAGCGAACACTGAAGCTTTCTTT | CASSPGANTEAFF
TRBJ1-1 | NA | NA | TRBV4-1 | TGCGCCAGCAGCCAAGATCAACAGATGAACACTGAAGCTTTCTTT | CASSQDQQMNTEAFF
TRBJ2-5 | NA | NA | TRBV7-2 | TGTGCCAGCAGCCCCAGGGAGACCCAGTACTTC | CASSPRETQYF
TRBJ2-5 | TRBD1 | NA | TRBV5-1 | TGCGCCAGCAGCTTGGAAGGGACAGACTCGTACCAAGAGACCCAGTACTTC | CASSLEGTDSYQETQYF
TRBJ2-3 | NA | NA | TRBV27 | TGTGCCAGCAGTCCCATAGCGGGCACAGATACGCAGTATTTT | CASSPIAGTDTQYF
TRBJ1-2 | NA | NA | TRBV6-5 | TGTGCCAGCAGTTACTCTTTCCAAAATCCGACTGGTGGCTACACCTTC | CASSYSFQNPTGGYTF
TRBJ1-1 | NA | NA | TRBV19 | TGTGCCAGTAGTCAGGACAGACTTGAAGCTTTCTTT | CASSQDRLEAFF
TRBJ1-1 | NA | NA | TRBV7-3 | TGTGCCAGCAGCTTAGGCAGGGCCAACACTGAAGCTTTCTTT | CASSLGRANTEAFF
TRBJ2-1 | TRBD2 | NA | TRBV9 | TGTGCCAGCACGCCCTCGACTAGCGGCTACAATGAGCAGTTCTTC | CASTPSTSGYNEQFF
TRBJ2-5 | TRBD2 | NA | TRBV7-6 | TGTGCCAGCAGCACCGCCCTTCTAACGACTAGCGGGGGGGCGACCCAGTACTTC | CASSTALLTTSGGATQYF
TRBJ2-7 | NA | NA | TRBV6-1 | TGTGCCAGCAGGGGAGGGGGGCTTAACGAGCAGTACTTC | CASRGGGLNEQYF
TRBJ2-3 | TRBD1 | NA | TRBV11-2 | TGTGCCAGCAGCCGTGGGTCAGGGGGTAGCACAGATACGCAGTATTTT | CASSRGSGGSTDTQYF
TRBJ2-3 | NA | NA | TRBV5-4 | TGTGCCAGCAGCTTGGAGGGTAAGGGGGGCACAGATACGCAGTATTTT | CASSLEGKGGTDTQYF
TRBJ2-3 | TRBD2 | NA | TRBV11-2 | TGTGCCAGCAGTTTCAGAGCGGGGCTTAACACAGATACGCAGTATTTT | CASSFRAGLNTDTQYF
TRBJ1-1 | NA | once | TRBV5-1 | TGCGCCAGCAGCTTGGGGGACACTAGGAACACTGAAGCTTTCTTT | CASSLGDTRNTEAFF